This T cell receptor beta chain was found in a study of tumor-infiltrating lymphocytes in glioblastoma multiforme. Study results and caveats: Functional subtype sorting of these T cells was not performed.

About this clonotype: Its target is not known.

TCRB libraries came from RNA via three nested multiplex PCR rounds. No unique molecular identifiers were described for these TCRB libraries. TCRdb fed the multiplex PCR reads into MiXCR, producing one record per CDR3 protein. Among about 18,000 distinct CDR3 sequences listed, 55% to 75% were seen once. J lost 5 bases, V lost 4 bases, and 5 bases had no gene match. CDR1 KGHDR and CDR2 SFDVKD come from the germline V gene. The length of the CDR3 is 14 residues. The rearrangement links TRBV24-1 to TRBJ2-5; 8 nucleotides line up with TRBD2. Specimen: peripheral blood. This clonotype originated in a male donor with glioblastoma. CDR3 sequence (DNA): TGTGCCACCAGTGAAGCGGGAGAGGTGGAGACCCAGTACTTC. It encodes CATSEAGEVETQYF.